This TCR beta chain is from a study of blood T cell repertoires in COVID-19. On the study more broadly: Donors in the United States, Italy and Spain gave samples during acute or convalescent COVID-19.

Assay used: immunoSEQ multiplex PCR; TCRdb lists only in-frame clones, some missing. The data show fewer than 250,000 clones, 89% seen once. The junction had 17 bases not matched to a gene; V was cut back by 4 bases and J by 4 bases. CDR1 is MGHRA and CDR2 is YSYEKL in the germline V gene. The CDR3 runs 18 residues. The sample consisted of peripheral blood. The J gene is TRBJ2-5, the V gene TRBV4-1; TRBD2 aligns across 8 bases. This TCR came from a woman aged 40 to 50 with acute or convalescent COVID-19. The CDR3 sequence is CASSLRINGLGLAETQYF. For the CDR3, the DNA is TGCGCCAGCAGCCTACGAATTAACGGACTAGGACTAGCAGAGACCCAGTACTTC.